This T cell receptor (beta chain) originates from a study of CD8+ T cells in alopecia areata. Germline values: CDR1 SNHLY, CDR2 FYNNEI. The CDR3 covers 14 residues. The V and J ends lost 3 bases and 0 bases respectively, with 5 bases between them. As the sequencing template, cDNA was produced by extracting RNA and reverse transcribing it. Produced via immunoSEQ multiplex PCR; TCRdb's table is partial and in-frame only. The sample lists more than 95,000 clones; 55% to 70% were seen once. PBMC-derived CD4+ and CD8+ T cells were sorted. This clone has only a few counts. Its antigen is undetermined. General study results and limits: The study also sequences resident alphabeta T cells of normal skin in scalp samples. Normal scalp had lower clonality than lesional scalp, with alopecia totalis/universalis lesions showing this most strongly.

The J gene is TRBJ2-2, the V gene TRBV2, with D unresolved. The source material was CD4+ T cells sorted from blood. The clonotype was recovered from a human donor in good health. CDR3 nucleotides: TGTGCCAGCAGTGAGTCAGCGAACACCGGGGAGCTGTTTTTT. Residues: CASSESANTGELFF. The whole variable domain, remainder taken from reference TRBV2 and TRBJ2-2, is EPEVTQTPSHQVTQMGQEVILRCVPISNHLYFYWYRQILGQKVEFLVSFYNNEISEKSEIFDDQFSVERPDGSNFTLKIRSTKLEDSAMYFCASSESANTGELFFGEGSRLTVL.